These 16 T cell receptor beta chains originate from one sample sequenced in a study of molecular identifiers for immune sequencing clone quantification. TCRdb re-derived calls from the PCR reads in MiXCR, one entry per CDR3 protein. The repertoire holds some 100,000 distinct CDR3 sequences, with around 19% as singletons. The sample consisted of naive CD8+ T cells from blood, with Jurkat cell RNA spiked in. Subset defined: FACS-sorted CD8+CD4-CCR7+CD45RA+ naive T cells. Receptor source: a human donor in good health. Some libraries in this study had Jurkat cell RNA spiked in.

This clonotype has ten or more counts. The chain employs TRBV29-1 and TRBJ2-1; D not certain. Germline-derived CDR1 and CDR2 are SQVTM and ANQGSEA. V was trimmed by 5 bases and J by 8 bases, leaving 13 bases between them. The CDR3 is 12 residues long. The CDR3, as DNA: TGCAGCGTTTTGAGGCACGGCGATGAGCAGTTCTTC. It translates to CSVLRHGDEQFF.

This clonotype was seen a few times. The chain is built from TRBV2 and TRBJ1-1, with no clear D. In germline, CDR1 is SNHLY, CDR2 FYNNEI. V gave up 8 bases and J gave up 3 bases, with 16 bases separating them. The CDR3 consists of 14 residues. The CDR3 here is CASPWNGSDTEAFF. The CDR3 nucleotides read TGTGCCAGCCCGTGGAACGGATCGGACACTGAAGCTTTCTTT.

In this sample, this clonotype turned up many times. CDR3 nucleotide sequence: TGTGCCTGGAGCGCACAGGGCCCAGGCACCGGGGAGCTGTTTTTT. It specifies CAWSAQGPGTGELFF. The chain joins TRBV30 to TRBJ2-2; TRBD1 might be the D (6 bases). The CDR3 loop spans 15 amino acids. The ends were cut back, 3 bases at V and 4 bases at J, with 15 bases in the middle. Germline CDR1 and CDR2: GTSNPN and SVGIG (reference sequence).

As regards this clonotype: Possible read error: a much larger clone is one base away. V and J are TRBV5-6 and TRBJ2-7, with D tentatively TRBD2 (5 bases). The V end was cut by 5 bases, the J end by 7 bases, with 13 bases between. The CDR3 has 12 residues. Per the germline V gene, CDR1 is SGHDT and CDR2 is YYEEEE. The CDR3 sequence is CASSYDGNEQYF. As DNA, the CDR3 is TGTGCCAGCAGTTACGACGGGAATGAGCAGTACTTC.

This clonotype occurred many times. V is TRBV4-3 and J is TRBJ2-7, with D unresolved. The CDR3 runs to 14 residues. The germline V gene has CDR1 LGHNA and CDR2 YSLEER. Trimming cost V 1 base and J 5 bases, with 12 bases left between them. CDR3 region: CASSQGVSIDEQYF. The CDR3 region has the DNA TGCGCCAGCAGCCAAGGTGTTAGTATCGACGAGCAGTACTTC.

There are many counts of this clonotype. This chain links TRBV19 with TRBJ2-7, with 7 bases lining up with TRBD1. The CDR3 has 14 residues. V lost 8 bases to trimming and J lost 3 bases; unmatched junction nucleotides: 10. Germline values: CDR1 LNHDA, CDR2 SQIVND (reference sequence). CDR3 sequence: CASQNRDRDYEQYF. CDR3 sequence (DNA): TGTGCCAGTCAAAACCGGGACAGAGACTACGAGCAGTACTTC.

Ten or more counts support this clonotype. This chain uses TRBV13 with TRBJ2-3; no reliable D call. This CDR3 has 12 amino acids. V was shortened by 1 base and J by 7 bases, with 6 bases between the two germline ends. Germline lookup yields CDR1 PRHDT and CDR2 FYEKMQ (reference sequence). CDR3 coding DNA: TGTGCCAGCAGCTTAGTCACTAATACGCAGTATTTT. Translation: CASSLVTNTQYF.

This clonotype came up many times. The chain couples TRBV5-6 to TRBJ1-2; D is uncertain. Looked up from germline, CDR1 is SGHDT and CDR2 is YYEEEE. The V end was cut by 0 bases, the J end by 6 bases, with 12 bases between. The CDR3 runs 14 residues. Written as DNA, the CDR3 is TGTGCCAGCAGCTTGGAGGGAATCGAGAATGGCTACACCTTC. Translated: CASSLEGIENGYTF.

The CDR3 DNA reads as TGCAGCGCAAAACAGGGCCTCGAGCAGTACTTC. Its protein product is CSAKQGLEQYF. The V and J genes are TRBV29-1 and TRBJ2-7, with a possible D match to TRBD1 (6 bases). Trimming took 7 bases from V and 6 from J, leaving 13 bases between them. This CDR3 spans 11 amino acids. Germline lookup yields CDR1 SQVTM and CDR2 ANQGSEA.

On this clonotype: With a much larger clone just one base away, this may be a read error. The gene calls are TRBV5-1 and TRBJ2-7; the match to TRBD1 covers 9 bases. Germline CDR1 is SGHRS and CDR2 is YFSETQ. The CDR3 sequence is 16 residues long. Here the CDR3 reads CASGLGTPGQGYEQYF. CDR3 DNA: TGCGCCAGCGGCTTGGGTACACCGGGACAGGGCTACGAGCAGTACTTC.

This clonotype occurred many times. This chain joins TRBV12-3 or TRBV12-4 and TRBJ2-3; 9 bases are a match to TRBD2. The CDR3 consists of 13 residues. With 5 bases clipped from V and 5 bases from J, the junction kept 2 bases outside the gene matches. The CDR3 nucleotides are TGTGCCAGCAGTCCAGCGGGGGGAGATACGCAGTATTTT. It specifies CASSPAGGDTQYF.

Worth noting for this clonotype: An end of the junction differs from the germline gene, which may be a read error. V gene TRBV27 combines with J gene TRBJ1-1; a possible D gene is TRBD1 (6 bases). The CDR3 spans 13 residues. The germline gives CDR1 MNHEY, CDR2 SMNVEV (reference sequence). CDR3 amino acids: CASSYRVTTGAFF. The CDR3 DNA sequence: TGTGCCAGCAGTTACAGGGTTACCACTGGAGCTTTCTTT.

This clonotype was counted many times. This chain's CDR3 is CASSLAAGSSTDTQYF. The CDR3 bases are TGCGCCAGCAGCTTGGCCGCGGGGAGTTCCACAGATACGCAGTATTTT. The chain recombines TRBV5-1 with TRBJ2-3; D perhaps matches TRBD2 (6 bases). With 0 bases removed from V and 2 bases from J, the gap between germline ends came to 13 bases. The length of the CDR3 is 16 residues. Germline V gene lookup returns CDR1 SGHRS and CDR2 YFSETQ.

DNA for the CDR3: TGTGCCAGCAGCCCAGGAGGGAGCGAGCAGTACTTC. This codes for CASSPGGSEQYF. This chain joins TRBV14 and TRBJ2-7; D is possibly TRBD2 (6 bases). The V gene's germline CDR1 is SGHDN and CDR2 FVKESK. V was clipped by 4 bases and J by 6 bases, with 10 bases between them. The CDR3 covers 12 residues.

This clonotype was seen at least ten times. The gene calls are TRBV9 and TRBJ2-3, with D perhaps TRBD2 (5 bases). The length of the CDR3 is 15 residues. Trimming left V 0 bases short and J 2 bases short, with 10 bases between. Germline V CDR1 and CDR2: SGDLS, YYNGEE. The CDR3 here is CASSVGEDYTDTQYF. CDR3 sequence (DNA): TGTGCCAGCAGCGTAGGAGAAGACTACACAGATACGCAGTATTTT.

There are many counts of this clonotype. The J gene is TRBJ2-7, the V gene TRBV11-2, with 7 positions matching TRBD2. V shed 7 bases, J shed 4 bases, and the junction held 10 bases outside the gene matches. This CDR3 is built from 14 residues. Germline values: CDR1 SGHAT, CDR2 FQNNGV. CDR3 sequence (DNA): TGTGCCAGCACCCCAGTGGAGGGAGGGTACGAGCAGTACTTC. Translation: CASTPVEGGYEQYF.